These 20 T cell receptor beta chains were sequenced from one sample in a study of T-cell reconstitution after alpha-beta-depleted transplantation in children. During its preparation, the TCRbeta library received unique molecular identifiers. TCRdb re-called the PCR reads with MiXCR, one entry per CDR3 protein. The sample lists 900,000 or so distinct CDR3 sequences, 16% occurring once. The starting material was PBMCs, mostly from graft donor cells, obtained 360 days after TCRalphabeta/CD19-depleted stem cell transplant. All receptors derive from a male patient aged 10 to 17 who had a stem cell transplant for acute lymphoblastic leukemia, so the T cells may come from the graft donor.

This clonotype was picked up a small number of times. V and J are TRBV7-9 and TRBJ1-1, with no clear D. V was pared by 6 bases and J by 0 bases, with 8 bases between. The CDR3 is made up of 13 amino acids. The germline V gene encodes CDR1 SEHNR and CDR2 FQNEAQ (reference sequence). The CDR3 region has the DNA TGTGCCAGCAGGCTCGATTTGAACACTGAAGCTTTCTTT. It specifies CASRLDLNTEAFF.

The V and J genes are TRBV5-1 and TRBJ1-1, with D possibly being TRBD1 (5 bases). V was shortened by 3 bases and J by 1 base, with 13 bases between the two germline ends. Germline CDR1 is SGHRS and CDR2 is YFSETQ. This CDR3 is built from 15 residues. Here the CDR3 DNA reads TGCGCCAGCAGCTGGGGCCCGGGGTGGAACACTGAAGCTTTCTTT. Protein: CASSWGPGWNTEAFF.

This clonotype was seen ten or more times. The rearrangement joins TRBV20-1 to TRBJ1-3; perhaps TRBD1 as D (6 bases). CDR1 is DFQATT and CDR2 is SNEGSKA in the germline V gene (reference sequence). V was cut by 6 bases and J by 0 bases, with 12 bases left in between. This CDR3 has 14 residues. In DNA, the CDR3 is TGCAGTGCCCACGGAGGGGGCTCTGGAAACACCATATATTTT. Its translation: CSAHGGGSGNTIYF.

The CDR3 loop reads CSASGLAGVAIYEQYF. DNA for the CDR3: TGCAGTGCTAGTGGTCTAGCGGGAGTTGCGATCTACGAGCAGTACTTC. The chain employs TRBV20-1 and TRBJ2-7, with 10 bases matching TRBD2. The CDR3 runs 16 residues. The V segment lost 3 bases and the J segment 3 bases; nucleotides outside the gene matches: 11. The germline V gene encodes CDR1 DFQATT and CDR2 SNEGSKA (reference sequence).

This clonotype was counted only a few times. The V gene is TRBV12-3 or TRBV12-4, the J gene TRBJ2-6, with D possibly being TRBD1 (5 bases). CDR3 size: 17 residues. With 2 bases removed from V and 2 bases from J, the gap between germline ends came to 13 bases. CDR3 in amino acids: CASSLLPREAGANVLTF. CDR3 bases: TGTGCCAGCAGTTTACTCCCCAGGGAAGCTGGGGCCAACGTCCTGACTTTC.

The chain has TRBV11-3 and TRBJ2-3, with TRBD2 matching over 7 bases. The junction had 14 bases not matched to a gene; V was cut back by 5 bases and J by 3 bases. CDR3 length: 17 residues. Per the germline V gene, CDR1 is SGHNT and CDR2 is YENEEA. The chain's CDR3 is CASSPGLGSTSTDTQYF. In nucleotides, the CDR3 is TGTGCCAGCAGCCCCGGACTAGGCTCCACTTCTACAGATACGCAGTATTTT.

The chain carries TRBV11-1 and TRBJ2-1; possibly TRBD1 for D (5 bases). The V end lost 0 bases, the J end lost 4 bases, and 22 bases lay between the germline ends. The germline gives CDR1 SGHAT, CDR2 FQDESV (reference sequence). CDR3 length: 19 amino acids. CDR3 coding DNA: TGTGCCAGCAGCTTAGCTCATTTCGGTAGACAGTACAGTTACAATGAGCAGTTCTTC. Encoded protein: CASSLAHFGRQYSYNEQFF.

The chain couples TRBV7-9 to TRBJ2-2; D ambiguous. Germline assignment: CDR1 SEHNR and CDR2 FQNEAQ (reference sequence). V gave up 1 base and J gave up 9 bases, with 15 bases separating them. CDR3 size: 15 residues. The CDR3 DNA reads TGTGCCAGCAGCTTAGAGCCATTCTTCATCAGGGAGCTGTTTTTT. Encoded protein: CASSLEPFFIRELFF.

At least ten counts were recorded for this clonotype. V and J are TRBV7-2 and TRBJ2-7; D is unresolved. The CDR3 runs to 13 residues. The germline V and J ends were trimmed by 1 base and 0 bases, with 4 bases remaining between them. CDR1 and CDR2 (germline): SGHTA, FQGNSA. CDR3 nucleotides: TGTGCCAGCAGCTTAGACCCCTCCTACGAGCAGTACTTC. Its protein is CASSLDPSYEQYF.

The rearrangement links TRBV6-5 to TRBJ2-2; D is unresolved. The CDR3 sequence is 15 residues long. Germline lookup yields CDR1 MNHEY and CDR2 SVGAGI. Trimming shortened V by 2 bases and J by 4 bases, and 11 bases separated the two germline ends. The CDR3 is CASSYGVQLTGELFF. CDR3 DNA: TGTGCCAGCAGTTACGGGGTCCAACTCACCGGGGAGCTGTTTTTT.

This clonotype was picked up many times. The V gene is TRBV4-1, the J gene TRBJ2-7; possible D gene TRBD2, 5 bases. The V end was cut by 0 bases, the J end by 5 bases, with 11 bases between. Germline CDR1 MGHRA, CDR2 YSYEKL. CDR3 length: 14 residues. This CDR3 reads CASSQDVGEDEQYF. In nucleotides, the CDR3 is TGCGCCAGCAGCCAAGATGTGGGAGAGGACGAGCAGTACTTC.

At least ten counts were recorded for this clonotype. The gene calls are TRBV28 and TRBJ2-2; 7 nucleotides agree with TRBD2. Germline trimming cut 2 bases from V and 0 bases from J; bases unmatched to any gene: 3. The CDR3 has 16 residues. The germline gives CDR1 MDHEN, CDR2 SYDVKM. In nucleotides, the CDR3 is TGTGCCAGCAGTTTAAGTACTAGCGCGAACACCGGGGAGCTGTTTTTT. Translated, it gives CASSLSTSANTGELFF.

The rearrangement joins TRBV12-3 or TRBV12-4 to TRBJ2-2; D ambiguous. This CDR3 comprises 15 residues. Trimming took off 0 bases at V and 6 bases at J, with 11 bases between the two ends. As DNA, the CDR3 is TGTGCCAGCAGTTTAGCCAGTAACTTTGCCGGGGAGCTGTTTTTT. This sequence encodes CASSLASNFAGELFF.

The V and J genes are TRBV3-1 and TRBJ1-2; D is ambiguous. The V end lost 3 bases, the J end lost 8 bases, and 13 bases lay between the germline ends. The CDR3 consists of 13 residues. Germline-derived CDR1 and CDR2 are LGHDT and YNNKEL (reference sequence). The DNA of the CDR3 is TGTGCCAGCAGCCAGACGGGCCCGGGGGGCTACACCTTC. Amino acid sequence: CASSQTGPGGYTF.

This clonotype was counted a few times. The chain links TRBV10-1 to TRBJ1-6; 7 bases are a match to TRBD1. The germline V gene has CDR1 WNHNN and CDR2 SYGVQD (reference sequence). This CDR3 has 13 amino acids. V trimming: 10 bases; J trimming: 6 bases; junction bases outside the gene matches: 6. This chain's CDR3 is CATKEGANSPLHF. The CDR3 region has the DNA TGCGCCACCAAGGAGGGGGCTAATTCACCCCTCCACTTT.

This clonotype was detected many times. This chain links TRBV7-9 with TRBJ2-4; a possible D gene is TRBD1 (6 bases). The CDR3 is 17 amino acids. Germline CDR1 is SEHNR and CDR2 is FQNEAQ (reference sequence). Trimming cost V 3 bases and J 0 bases, with 15 bases left between them. CDR3 sequence (DNA): TGTGCCAGCAGCTTGTATGGACAGCTCCTAGCCAAAAACATTCAGTACTTC. This codes for CASSLYGQLLAKNIQYF.

This clonotype was counted between two and nine times. This chain joins TRBV20-1 and TRBJ2-1, with 14 positions matching TRBD2. This CDR3 contains 17 residues. V was clipped by 4 bases and J by 1 base; unmatched bases: 6. CDR1 DFQATT and CDR2 SNEGSKA come from the germline V gene (reference sequence). The DNA of the CDR3 is TGCAGTGCTACCTGGACTAGCGGGAGGAAGTCCTACAATGAGCAGTTCTTC. Translating it yields CSATWTSGRKSYNEQFF.

This clonotype showed up just a few times. The chain combines TRBV29-1 with TRBJ2-7; 8 bases match TRBD2. Germline V gene data show CDR1 as SQVTM and CDR2 as ANQGSEA. This CDR3 comprises 12 residues. V was clipped by 4 bases and J by 3 bases; unmatched bases: 2. The chain's CDR3 is CSVVAGHYEQYF. CDR3 in DNA: TGCAGCGTTGTAGCGGGGCACTACGAGCAGTACTTC.

The V call is TRBV5-1, the J call TRBJ2-3; D not certain. The CDR3 extends over 17 amino acids. V shed 7 bases and J shed 4 bases, with 25 bases lying between them. Germline lookup yields CDR1 SGHRS and CDR2 YFSETQ. The CDR3, as DNA: TGCGCCAGCGGAGATAACGAGGATCTGGGCGCGTCAGATACGCAGTATTTT. Its translation is CASGDNEDLGASDTQYF.

This clonotype was counted at least ten times. The chain uses TRBV9 and TRBJ2-3; the match to TRBD2 covers 10 bases. This CDR3 contains 15 residues. After removal of 0 bases from V and 4 bases from J, the junction contained 2 bases not matched to a gene. CDR1 is SGDLS, CDR2 YYNGEE, per germline. The CDR3 sequence: CASSVGLAGADTQYF. CDR3 bases: TGTGCCAGCAGCGTAGGGCTAGCGGGAGCAGATACGCAGTATTTT. Combining the CDR3 with reference TRBV9 and TRBJ2-3 gives the whole variable domain DSGVTQTPKHLITATGQRVTLRCSPRSGDLSVYWYQQSLDQGLQFLIQYYNGEERAKGNILERFSAQQFPDLHSELNLSSLELGDSALYFCASSVGLAGADTQYFGPGTRLTVL.